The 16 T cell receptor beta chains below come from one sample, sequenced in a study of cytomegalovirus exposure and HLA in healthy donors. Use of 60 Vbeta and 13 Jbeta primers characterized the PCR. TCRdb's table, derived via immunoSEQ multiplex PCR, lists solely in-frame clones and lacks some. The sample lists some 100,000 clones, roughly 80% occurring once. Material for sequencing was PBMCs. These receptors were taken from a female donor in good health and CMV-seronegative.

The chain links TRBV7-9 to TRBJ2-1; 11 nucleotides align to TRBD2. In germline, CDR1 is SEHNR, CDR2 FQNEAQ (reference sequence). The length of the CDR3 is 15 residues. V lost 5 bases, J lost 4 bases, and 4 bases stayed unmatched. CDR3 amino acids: CASSLIAGGYNEQFF. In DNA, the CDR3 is TGTGCCAGCAGCCTAATAGCGGGGGGGTACAATGAGCAGTTCTTC. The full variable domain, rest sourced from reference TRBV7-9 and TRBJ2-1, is DTGVSQNPRHKITKRGQNVTFRCDPISEHNRLYWYRQTLGQGPEFLTYFQNEAQLEKSRLLSDRFSAERPKGSFSTLEIQRTEQGDSAMYLCASSLIAGGYNEQFFGPGTRLTVL.

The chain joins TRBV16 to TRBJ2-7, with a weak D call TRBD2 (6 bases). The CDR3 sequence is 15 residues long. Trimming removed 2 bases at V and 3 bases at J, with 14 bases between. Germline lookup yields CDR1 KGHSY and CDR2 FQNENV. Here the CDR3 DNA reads TGTGCCAGCAGCCAAAAAGCGGGTTCGGGCTACGAGCAGTACTTC. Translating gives CASSQKAGSGYEQYF.

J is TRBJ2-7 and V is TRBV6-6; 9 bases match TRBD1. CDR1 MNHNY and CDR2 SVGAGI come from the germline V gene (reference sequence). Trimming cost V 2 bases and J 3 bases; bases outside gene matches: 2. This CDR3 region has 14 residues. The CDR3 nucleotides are TGTGCCAGCAGTTACGGGGGACAGGGCTACGAGCAGTACTTC. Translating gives CASSYGGQGYEQYF.

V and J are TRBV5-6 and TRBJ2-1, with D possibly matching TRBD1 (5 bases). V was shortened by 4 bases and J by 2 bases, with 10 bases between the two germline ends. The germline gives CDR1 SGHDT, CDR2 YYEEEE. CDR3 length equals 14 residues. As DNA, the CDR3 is TGTGCCAGCAGCACCGACAGACCCTACAATGAGCAGTTCTTC. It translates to CASSTDRPYNEQFF.

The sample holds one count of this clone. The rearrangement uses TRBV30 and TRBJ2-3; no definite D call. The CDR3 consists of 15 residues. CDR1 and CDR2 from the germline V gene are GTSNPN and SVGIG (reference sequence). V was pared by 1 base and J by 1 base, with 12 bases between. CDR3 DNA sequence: TGTGCCTGGAGTGCAGGCGTTTCCGGCACAGATACGCAGTATTTT. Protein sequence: CAWSAGVSGTDTQYF.

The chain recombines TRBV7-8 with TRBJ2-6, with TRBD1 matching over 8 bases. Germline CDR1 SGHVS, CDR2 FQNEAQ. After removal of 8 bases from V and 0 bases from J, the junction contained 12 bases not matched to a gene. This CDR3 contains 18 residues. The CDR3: CASARYDRGSSGANVLTF. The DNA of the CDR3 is TGTGCCAGCGCCCGCTACGACAGGGGTAGCTCTGGGGCCAACGTCCTGACTTTC.

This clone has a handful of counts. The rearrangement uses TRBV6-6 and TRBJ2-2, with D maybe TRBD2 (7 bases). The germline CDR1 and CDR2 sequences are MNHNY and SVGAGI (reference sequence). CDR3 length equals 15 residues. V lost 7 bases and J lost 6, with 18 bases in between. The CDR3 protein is CASMGGGGLAGELFF. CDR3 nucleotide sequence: TGTGCCAGCATGGGTGGGGGGGGGCTGGCCGGGGAGCTGTTTTTT.

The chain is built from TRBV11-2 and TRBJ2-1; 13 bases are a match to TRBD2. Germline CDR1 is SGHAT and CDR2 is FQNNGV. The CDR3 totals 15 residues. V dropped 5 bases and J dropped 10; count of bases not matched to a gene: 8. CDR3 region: CASSPTSGGAGEQFF. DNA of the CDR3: TGTGCCAGCAGCCCAACTAGCGGGGGGGCCGGGGAGCAGTTCTTC.

CDR3 sequence (DNA): TGTGCCAGCACCGTAGGCGGGACAGGGTTCTACGAGCAGTACTTC. Translated: CASTVGGTGFYEQYF. This chain joins TRBV5-5 and TRBJ2-7, with TRBD1 identical over 9 bases. Germline V gives CDR1 SGHKS, CDR2 YYEKEE (reference sequence). V gave up 6 bases and J gave up 3 bases; unmatched junction bases: 10. CDR3 size: 15 residues. Supplemented by reference TRBV5-5 and TRBJ2-7, the full variable domain reads DAGVTQSPTHLIKTRGQQVTLRCSPISGHKSVSWYQQVLGQGPQFIFQYYEKEERGRGNFPDRFSARQFPNYSSELNVNALLLGDSALYLCASTVGGTGFYEQYFGPGTRLTVT.

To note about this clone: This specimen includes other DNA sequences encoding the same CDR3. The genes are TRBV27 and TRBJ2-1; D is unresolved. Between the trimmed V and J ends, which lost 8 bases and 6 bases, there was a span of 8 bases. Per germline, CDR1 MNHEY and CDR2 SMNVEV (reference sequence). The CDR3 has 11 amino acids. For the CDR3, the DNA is TGTGCCAGCTCGGTCGGCAATGAGCAGTTCTTC. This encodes CASSVGNEQFF.

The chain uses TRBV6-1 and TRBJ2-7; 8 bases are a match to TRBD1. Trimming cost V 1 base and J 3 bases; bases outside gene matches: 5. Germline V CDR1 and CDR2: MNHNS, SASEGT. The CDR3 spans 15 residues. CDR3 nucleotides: TGTGCCAGCAGTGAAGAAACCGGGACAGGCTACGAGCAGTACTTC. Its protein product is CASSEETGTGYEQYF.

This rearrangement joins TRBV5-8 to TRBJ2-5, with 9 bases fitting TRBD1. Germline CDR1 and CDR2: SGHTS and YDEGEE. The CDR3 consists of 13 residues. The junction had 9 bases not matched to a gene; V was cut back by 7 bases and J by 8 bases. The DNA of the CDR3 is TGTGCCAGCCGGAGGACAGGGGCCTTAACCCAGTACTTC. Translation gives CASRRTGALTQYF.

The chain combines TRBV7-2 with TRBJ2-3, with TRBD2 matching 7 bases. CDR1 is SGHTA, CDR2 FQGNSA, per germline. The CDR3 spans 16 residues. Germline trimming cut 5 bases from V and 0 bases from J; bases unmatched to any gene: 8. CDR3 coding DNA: TGTGCCAGCAGCCCCGGGGGGACCCTTAGCACAGATACGCAGTATTTT. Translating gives CASSPGGTLSTDTQYF.

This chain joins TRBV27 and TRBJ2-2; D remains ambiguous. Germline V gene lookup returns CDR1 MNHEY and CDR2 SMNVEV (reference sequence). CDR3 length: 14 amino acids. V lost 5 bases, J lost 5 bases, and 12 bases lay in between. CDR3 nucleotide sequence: TGTGCCAGCAGTCGAGCCCTCAAGACCGGGGAGCTGTTTTTT. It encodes CASSRALKTGELFF.

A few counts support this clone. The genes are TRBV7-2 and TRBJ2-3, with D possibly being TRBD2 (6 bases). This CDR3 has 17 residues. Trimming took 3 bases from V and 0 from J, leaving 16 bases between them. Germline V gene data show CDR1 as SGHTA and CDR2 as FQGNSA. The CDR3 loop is CASSFGWGDPSTDTQYF. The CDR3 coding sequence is TGTGCCAGCAGCTTTGGGTGGGGGGACCCTAGCACAGATACGCAGTATTTT.

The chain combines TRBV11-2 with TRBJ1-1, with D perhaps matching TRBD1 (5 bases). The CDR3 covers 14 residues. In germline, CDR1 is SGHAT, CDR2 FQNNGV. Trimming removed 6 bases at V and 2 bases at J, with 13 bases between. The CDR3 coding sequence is TGTGCCAGCAGGGAGACAGTGACAAACACTGAAGCTTTCTTT. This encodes CASRETVTNTEAFF.